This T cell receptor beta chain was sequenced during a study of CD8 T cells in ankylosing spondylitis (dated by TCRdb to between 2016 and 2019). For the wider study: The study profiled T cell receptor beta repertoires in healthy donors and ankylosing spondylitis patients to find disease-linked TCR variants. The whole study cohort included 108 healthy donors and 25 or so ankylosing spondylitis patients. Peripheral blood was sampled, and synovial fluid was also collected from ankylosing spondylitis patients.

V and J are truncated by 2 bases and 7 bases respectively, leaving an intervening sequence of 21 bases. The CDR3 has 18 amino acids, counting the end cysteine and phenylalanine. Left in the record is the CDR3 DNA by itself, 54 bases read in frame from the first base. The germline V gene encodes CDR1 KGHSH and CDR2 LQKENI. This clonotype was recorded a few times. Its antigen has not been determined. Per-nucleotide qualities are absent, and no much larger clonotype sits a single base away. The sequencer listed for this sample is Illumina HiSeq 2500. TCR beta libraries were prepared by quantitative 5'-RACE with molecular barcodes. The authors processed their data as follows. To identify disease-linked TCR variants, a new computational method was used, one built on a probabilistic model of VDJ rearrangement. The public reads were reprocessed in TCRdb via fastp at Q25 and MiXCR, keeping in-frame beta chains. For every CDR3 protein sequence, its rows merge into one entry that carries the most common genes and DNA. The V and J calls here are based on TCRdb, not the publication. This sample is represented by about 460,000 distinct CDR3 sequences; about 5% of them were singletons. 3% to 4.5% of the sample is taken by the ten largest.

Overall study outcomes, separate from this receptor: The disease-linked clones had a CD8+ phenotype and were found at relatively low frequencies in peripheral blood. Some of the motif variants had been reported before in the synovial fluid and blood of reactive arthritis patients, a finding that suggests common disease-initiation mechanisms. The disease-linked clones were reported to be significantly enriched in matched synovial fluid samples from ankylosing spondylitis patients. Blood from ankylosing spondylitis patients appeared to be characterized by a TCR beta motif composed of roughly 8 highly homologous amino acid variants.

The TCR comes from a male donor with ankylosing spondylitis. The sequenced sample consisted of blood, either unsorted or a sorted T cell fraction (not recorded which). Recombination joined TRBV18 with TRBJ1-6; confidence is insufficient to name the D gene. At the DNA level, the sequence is TGTGCCAGCTCACCAGTGAGGCCTGAATTTATCCTAAATTCACCCCTCCACTTT. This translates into CASSPVRPEFILNSPLHF.